Listed below are T cell receptor beta chains from one sample, sequenced in a study of CD8 T cells in ankylosing spondylitis. TCRdb reprocessed the 5' RACE reads with MiXCR, giving one entry per CDR3 protein. Of around 440,000 distinct CDR3 sequences in the sample, about 15% were seen once. Sequencing was carried out using blood, either unsorted or a sorted T cell fraction (not recorded which). The receptors stem from a male donor with ankylosing spondylitis. CDR3s include the opening cysteine and the closing phenylalanine or tryptophan.

J: TRBJ2-6
length: 20
V: TRBV4-2
CDR3: CASSPFLPTPGRGWANVLTF

J: TRBJ1-4
length: 13
V: TRBV20-1
CDR3: CSASGTPPSKLFF

J: TRBJ1-1
length: 13
V: TRBV7-9
CDR3: CASSSPGQGKAFF

J: TRBJ2-3
length: 15
V: TRBV18
CDR3: CASSHSTGGADTQYF

J: TRBJ2-7
length: 14
V: TRBV18
CDR3: CASSPSQGQARQYF

J: TRBJ2-2
length: 16
V: TRBV5-5
CDR3: CASSLVTDANTGELFF

J: TRBJ2-3
length: 15
V: TRBV24-1
CDR3: CATRAGGDLQGTQYF

J: TRBJ2-1
length: 14
V: TRBV12-3/TRBV12-4
CDR3: CASRRAGGSYEQFF

J: TRBJ2-7
length: 15
V: TRBV12-3/TRBV12-4
CDR3: CASRKSGKSSYEQYF

J: TRBJ2-2
length: 17
V: TRBV10-3
CDR3: CAISPEKAGTNTGELFF

J: TRBJ2-1
length: 16
V: TRBV4-1
CDR3: CASSQEWRDNYNEQFF

J: TRBJ2-7
length: 15
V: TRBV4-1
CDR3: CASSPGQGASYEQYF

J: TRBJ2-2
length: 16
V: TRBV5-6
CDR3: CASSHTGTGFAGELFF

J: TRBJ2-7
length: 12
V: TRBV5-1
CDR3: CASSWSGGEQYF

J: TRBJ2-1
length: 15
V: TRBV5-4
CDR3: CASSLGTPTYNEQFF

J: TRBJ2-6
length: 17
V: TRBV6-5
CDR3: CASSYGAVSSGANVLTF

J: TRBJ1-3
length: 13
V: TRBV7-9
CDR3: CASAGASGNTIYF

J: TRBJ2-1
length: 15
V: TRBV29-1
CDR3: CSAARTGSRDNEQFF

J: TRBJ2-3
length: 14
V: TRBV10-3
CDR3: CAISGEPSTDTQYF

J: TRBJ2-7
length: 14
V: TRBV6-5
CDR3: CASSYSAGVYEQYF

J: TRBJ2-7
length: 14
V: TRBV28
CDR3: CASSSQGGTYEQYF

J: TRBJ1-2
length: 14
V: TRBV20-1
CDR3: CSATIPGQGNGYTF

J: TRBJ1-5
length: 13
V: TRBV12-3/TRBV12-4
CDR3: CASKSGREQPQHF

J: TRBJ1-2
length: 15
V: TRBV10-3
CDR3: CAIRDRQAGNYGYTF

J: TRBJ1-3
length: 14
V: TRBV20-1
CDR3: CSARAGVQGNTIYF

J: TRBJ2-2
length: 15
V: TRBV5-1
CDR3: CASSSSGENTGELFF

J: TRBJ2-1
length: 12
V: TRBV30
CDR3: CAWSSPTSGKFF

J: TRBJ2-3
length: 15
V: TRBV11-2
CDR3: CASSLGKSSTDTQYF